This TCR beta chain was sequenced for a study of blood T cells in healthy people across ages. Overall study: In model experiments, template switching was able to capture about one barcoded beta molecule for every two T cells that were present. Whole-study findings and limits: Estimates based on one million T cells were treated as lower bounds. A greater number of naive CD4+ cells and higher diversity distinguished long-lived donors from aged donors.

The second PCR ran roughly 7 to 12 cycles with a sample-barcoded 5' primer and J-beta primers. Each cDNA molecule carried a tag from a template-switch adaptor that contained 12 random nucleotides. A single record per CDR3 protein comes from TCRdb applying MiXCR to the 5' RACE reads. The sample contains 650,000 to 800,000 distinct CDR3 sequences, under 55% of which appear only once. Germline V CDR1 and CDR2: MGHRA, YSYEKL. This CDR3 contains 17 residues. V was pared by 3 bases and J by 4 bases, with 11 bases of the junction left unmatched. This clonotype was detected only a few times. Antigen unknown. Sequenced input: blood. The receptor was derived from a man aged 55-75 years in good health. The chain uses TRBV4-1 and TRBJ2-3; 9 nucleotides line up with TRBD2. CDR3 protein: CASSHAGLAKVSDTQYF. As DNA, the CDR3 is TGCGCCAGCAGCCATGCCGGACTAGCGAAGGTCTCAGATACGCAGTATTTT.